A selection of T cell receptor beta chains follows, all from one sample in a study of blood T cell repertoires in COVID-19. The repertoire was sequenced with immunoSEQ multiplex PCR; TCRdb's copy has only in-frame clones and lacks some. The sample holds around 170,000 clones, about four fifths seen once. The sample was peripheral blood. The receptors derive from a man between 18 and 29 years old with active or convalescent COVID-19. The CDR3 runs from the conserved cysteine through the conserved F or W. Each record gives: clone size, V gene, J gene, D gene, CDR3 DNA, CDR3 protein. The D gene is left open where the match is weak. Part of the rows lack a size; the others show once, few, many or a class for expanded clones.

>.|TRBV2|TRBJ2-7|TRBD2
TGTGCCAGCAGTGACACTAGCGGGAGGGCCAGTGAGCAGTACTTC
CASSDTSGRASEQYF
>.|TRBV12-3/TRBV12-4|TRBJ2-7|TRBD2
TGTGCCAGCAGCCCACTACGGGGGGGGGAGCAGTACTTC
CASSPLRGGEQYF
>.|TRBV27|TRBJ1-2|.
TGTGCCAGCAGTTTTATCGGGCCGACAGGTTCTGACTATGGCTACACCTTC
CASSFIGPTGSDYGYTF
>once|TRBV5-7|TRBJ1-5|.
TGTGCCAGCAGCTCGACAGGTTTTGCGGACAATCAGCCCCAGCATTTT
CASSSTGFADNQPQHF
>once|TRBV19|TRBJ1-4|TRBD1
TGTGCCAGTAGTATTAAAGGACAGGATAATGAAAAACTGTTTTTT
CASSIKGQDNEKLFF
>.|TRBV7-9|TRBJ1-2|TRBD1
TGTGCCAGCAGCCGGACAGGGGCGATAGCTAACTATGGCTACACCTTC
CASSRTGAIANYGYTF
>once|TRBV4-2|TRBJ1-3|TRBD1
TGTGCCAGCAGCCGCCGCAGGGGGGACTCTGGAAACACCATATATTTT
CASSRRRGDSGNTIYF
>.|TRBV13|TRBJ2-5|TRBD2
TGTGCCAGCAGCTCACTGGGGGAGGGGACGACCCAGTACTTC
CASSSLGEGTTQYF
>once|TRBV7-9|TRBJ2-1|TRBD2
TGTGCCAGCAGCTCACCTTCTAGCGGGACACAGTTCTTC
CASSSPSSGTQFF
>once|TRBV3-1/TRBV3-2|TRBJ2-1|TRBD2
TGTGCCAGCCGCCGGGGGGTGAACTCGGGGGTCTACAATGAGCAGTTCTTC
CASRRGVNSGVYNEQFF
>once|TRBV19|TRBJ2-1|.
TGTGCCAGTCAGGACAATGAGCAGTTCTTC
CASQDNEQFF
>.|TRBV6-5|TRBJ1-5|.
TGTGCCAGCAGCCTCCGGGACAAAAAACAGCCCCAGCATTTT
CASSLRDKKQPQHF
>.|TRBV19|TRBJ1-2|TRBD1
TGTGCCAGTAGTATCTTATTGACAGGGTCCTTTGGCTACACCTTC
CASSILLTGSFGYTF
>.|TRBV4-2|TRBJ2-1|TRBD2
TGTGCCAGCAGCCAACAACTTGGACTAGCAGAATCCTACAATGAGCAGTTCTTC
CASSQQLGLAESYNEQFF
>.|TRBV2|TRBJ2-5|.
TGTGCCAGCAGTGAGCCCGGGGGGCCGACGCAGACCCAGTACTTC
CASSEPGGPTQTQYF
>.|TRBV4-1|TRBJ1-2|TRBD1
TGCGCCAGCAGCTCTGACAGGGGGCGTTGGGGCTACACCTTC
CASSSDRGRWGYTF
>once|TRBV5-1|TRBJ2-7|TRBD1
TGCGCCAGCAGCTTTCAAGTAGTCGGGACAGGGGGCTACGAGCAGTACTTC
CASSFQVVGTGGYEQYF
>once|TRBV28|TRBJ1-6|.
TGTGCCAGCAGTGAACAGGGCCCCATCGGTTCACCCCTCCACTTT
CASSEQGPIGSPLHF
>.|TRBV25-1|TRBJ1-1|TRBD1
TGTGCCAGCGGGGAGACAGGGGACCCTTACACTGAAGCTTTCTTT
CASGETGDPYTEAFF
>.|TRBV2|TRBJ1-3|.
TGTGCCAGCAGTGAAGTTGGCCCACGCTCTGGAAACACCATATATTTT
CASSEVGPRSGNTIYF
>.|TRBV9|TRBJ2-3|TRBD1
TGTGCCAGCAGCTTGGGACAGGGAATAAACACAGATACGCAGTATTTT
CASSLGQGINTDTQYF
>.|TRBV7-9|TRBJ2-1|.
TGTGCCAGCAGCCCTCCCGAGGGTAGTCGCGAGCAGTTCTTC
CASSPPEGSREQFF
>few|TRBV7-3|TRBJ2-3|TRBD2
TGTGCCAGCAGCTTAATGGGCCCAGCGGGAGGCCGAGATACGCAGTATTTT
CASSLMGPAGGRDTQYF